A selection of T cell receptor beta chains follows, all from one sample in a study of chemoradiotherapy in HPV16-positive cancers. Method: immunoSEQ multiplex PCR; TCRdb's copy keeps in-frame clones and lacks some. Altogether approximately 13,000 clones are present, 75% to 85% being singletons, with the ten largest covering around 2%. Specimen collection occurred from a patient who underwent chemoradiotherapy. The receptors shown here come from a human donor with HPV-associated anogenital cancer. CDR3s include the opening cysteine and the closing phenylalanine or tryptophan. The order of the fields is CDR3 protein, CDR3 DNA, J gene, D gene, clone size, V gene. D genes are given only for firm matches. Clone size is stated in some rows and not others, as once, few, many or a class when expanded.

CDR3aa: CASKQGGAHEKLFF
CDR3nt: TGTGCCAGCAAGCAAGGGGGGGCTCACGAAAAACTGTTTTTT
j_gene: TRBJ1-4
d_gene: NA
abundance: NA
v_gene: TRBV2

CDR3aa: CASSFQSRRIGEQYF
CDR3nt: TGTGCCAGCAGTTTCCAATCCCGGAGAATAGGGGAGCAGTACTTC
j_gene: TRBJ2-7
d_gene: NA
abundance: NA
v_gene: TRBV28

CDR3aa: CAISDPGYSNQPQHF
CDR3nt: TGTGCCATCAGTGACCCGGGGTATAGCAATCAGCCCCAGCATTTT
j_gene: TRBJ1-5
d_gene: NA
abundance: NA
v_gene: TRBV10-3

CDR3aa: CASSIRTGVYEQYF
CDR3nt: TGTGCCAGTAGTATAAGGACAGGGGTCTACGAGCAGTACTTC
j_gene: TRBJ2-7
d_gene: TRBD1
abundance: few
v_gene: TRBV19

CDR3aa: CASSPQVAGNTIYF
CDR3nt: TGTGCCAGCAGTCCCCAGGTGGCTGGAAACACCATATATTTT
j_gene: TRBJ1-3
d_gene: NA
abundance: NA
v_gene: TRBV2

CDR3aa: CASSPRGTEGYGYTF
CDR3nt: TGTGCCAGCAGCCCTAGAGGGACAGAGGGCTATGGCTACACCTTC
j_gene: TRBJ1-2
d_gene: TRBD1
abundance: few
v_gene: TRBV7-9

CDR3aa: CAINQGDTEAFF
CDR3nt: TGTGCCATCAATCAGGGGGACACTGAAGCTTTCTTT
j_gene: TRBJ1-1
d_gene: TRBD1
abundance: NA
v_gene: TRBV10-3

CDR3aa: CASKVAGGHEQYF
CDR3nt: TGCGCCAGCAAAGTAGCGGGGGGCCACGAGCAGTACTTC
j_gene: TRBJ2-7
d_gene: TRBD2
abundance: NA
v_gene: TRBV5-1

CDR3aa: CASTSDSGANVLTF
CDR3nt: TGTGCCAGTACCTCAGACTCTGGGGCCAACGTCCTGACTTTC
j_gene: TRBJ2-6
d_gene: NA
abundance: once
v_gene: TRBV19

CDR3aa: CASSVLAGTEQYF
CDR3nt: TGTGCCAGCAGTGTCCTAGCAGGAACGGAGCAGTACTTC
j_gene: TRBJ2-7
d_gene: NA
abundance: NA
v_gene: TRBV6-4

CDR3aa: CASGLLLAGNSYNEQFF
CDR3nt: TGTGCTAGTGGTTTGCTACTAGCGGGGAACTCCTACAATGAGCAGTTCTTC
j_gene: TRBJ2-1
d_gene: TRBD2
abundance: NA
v_gene: TRBV12-5

CDR3aa: CASSRDRRRAFF
CDR3nt: TGTGCCAGCAGTCGAGACAGACGCAGAGCTTTCTTT
j_gene: TRBJ1-1
d_gene: NA
abundance: NA
v_gene: TRBV6-5

CDR3aa: CASSKDRVNAGYTF
CDR3nt: TGTGCCAGCTCAAAGGACAGGGTGAATGCGGGCTACACCTTC
j_gene: TRBJ1-2
d_gene: TRBD1
abundance: once
v_gene: TRBV18

CDR3aa: CAWSFRDTQHF
CDR3nt: TGTGCCTGGTCGTTCCGGGACACCCAGCATTTT
j_gene: TRBJ1-5
d_gene: NA
abundance: NA
v_gene: TRBV30

CDR3aa: CASSLDRGNQPQHF
CDR3nt: TGTGCCAGCAGTCTGGACAGGGGCAATCAGCCCCAGCATTTT
j_gene: TRBJ1-5
d_gene: TRBD1
abundance: NA
v_gene: TRBV6-6

CDR3aa: CASSPLSGGETQYF
CDR3nt: TGCGCCAGCAGCCCTCTCTCGGGGGGAGAGACCCAGTACTTC
j_gene: TRBJ2-5
d_gene: TRBD2
abundance: few
v_gene: TRBV5-1

CDR3aa: CASSVGNVPNEQFF
CDR3nt: TGTGCCAGCAGCGTAGGAAATGTACCGAATGAGCAGTTCTTC
j_gene: TRBJ2-1
d_gene: NA
abundance: NA
v_gene: TRBV9

CDR3aa: CASSVQGNEQYF
CDR3nt: TGTGCCAGCAGTGTACAGGGAAACGAGCAGTACTTC
j_gene: TRBJ2-7
d_gene: NA
abundance: NA
v_gene: TRBV2

CDR3aa: CASSPNGGDQPQHF
CDR3nt: TGTGCCAGCTCACCGAACGGGGGAGATCAGCCCCAGCATTTT
j_gene: TRBJ1-5
d_gene: NA
abundance: NA
v_gene: TRBV18

CDR3aa: CASSLNSGPRNEQFF
CDR3nt: TGTGCCAGCAGCTTAAATTCTGGACCCCGCAATGAGCAGTTCTTC
j_gene: TRBJ2-1
d_gene: NA
abundance: NA
v_gene: TRBV7-3

CDR3aa: CASGVGNTEAFF
CDR3nt: TGCGCCAGCGGGGTCGGAAACACTGAAGCTTTCTTT
j_gene: TRBJ1-1
d_gene: NA
abundance: NA
v_gene: TRBV23-1

CDR3aa: CASSRRDRGYTF
CDR3nt: TGTGCCAGCAGCCGCAGGGATCGGGGCTACACCTTC
j_gene: TRBJ1-2
d_gene: NA
abundance: NA
v_gene: TRBV6-6

CDR3aa: CASTSAGDENIQYF
CDR3nt: TGTGCCAGCACCTCGGCGGGGGACGAAAACATTCAGTACTTC
j_gene: TRBJ2-4
d_gene: TRBD2
abundance: NA
v_gene: TRBV5-6